This TCR beta chain derives from a study of blood T cell repertoires in COVID-19. This clone was found many times. This table comes from immunoSEQ multiplex PCR, and its TCRdb copy is limited to in-frame clones, with some not included. The table lists roughly 65,000 clones, around 77% of them singletons, with approximately 16% in the top ten. Germline assignment: CDR1 SGHVS and CDR2 FNYEAQ. The CDR3 consists of 17 residues. V was clipped by 5 bases and J by 4 bases; unmatched bases: 8. This chain connects TRBV7-6 to TRBJ2-1, with TRBD2 identical over 13 bases. The sequenced sample consisted of peripheral blood. The sequence was obtained from a man between 60 and 75 years old with acute or convalescent COVID-19. The DNA for the CDR3 is TGTGCCAGCAGCCCGCACACTAGCGGGGGGGAATACAATGAGCAGTTCTTC. This translates into CASSPHTSGGEYNEQFF.